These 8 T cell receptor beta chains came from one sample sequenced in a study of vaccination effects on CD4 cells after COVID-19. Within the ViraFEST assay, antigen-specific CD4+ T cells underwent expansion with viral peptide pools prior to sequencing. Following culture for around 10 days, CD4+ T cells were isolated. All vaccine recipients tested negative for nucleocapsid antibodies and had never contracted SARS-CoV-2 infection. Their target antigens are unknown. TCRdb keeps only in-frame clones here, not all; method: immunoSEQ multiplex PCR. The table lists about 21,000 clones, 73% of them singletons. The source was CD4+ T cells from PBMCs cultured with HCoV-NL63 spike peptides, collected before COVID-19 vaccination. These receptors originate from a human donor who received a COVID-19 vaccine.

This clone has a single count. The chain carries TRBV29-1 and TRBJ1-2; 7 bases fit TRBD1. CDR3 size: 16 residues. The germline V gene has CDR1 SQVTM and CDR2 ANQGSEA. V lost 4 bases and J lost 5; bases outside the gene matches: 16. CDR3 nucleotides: TGCAGCGTTGGGGCTGCAGGCCGGGACAGCGATTATGGCTACACCTTC. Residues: CSVGAAGRDSDYGYTF.

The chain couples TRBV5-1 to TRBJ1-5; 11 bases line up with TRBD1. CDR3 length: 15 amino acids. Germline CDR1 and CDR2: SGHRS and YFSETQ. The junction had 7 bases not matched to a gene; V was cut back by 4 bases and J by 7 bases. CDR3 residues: CASSLGQGDGQPQHF. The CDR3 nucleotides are TGCGCCAGCAGCCTGGGACAGGGGGACGGCCAGCCCCAGCATTTT.

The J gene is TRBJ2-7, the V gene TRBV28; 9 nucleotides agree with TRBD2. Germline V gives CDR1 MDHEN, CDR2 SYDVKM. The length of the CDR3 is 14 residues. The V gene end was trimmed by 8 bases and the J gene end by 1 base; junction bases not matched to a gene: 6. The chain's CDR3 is CASSETSGSYEQYF. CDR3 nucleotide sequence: TGTGCCAGCTCAGAGACTAGCGGATCCTACGAGCAGTACTTC.

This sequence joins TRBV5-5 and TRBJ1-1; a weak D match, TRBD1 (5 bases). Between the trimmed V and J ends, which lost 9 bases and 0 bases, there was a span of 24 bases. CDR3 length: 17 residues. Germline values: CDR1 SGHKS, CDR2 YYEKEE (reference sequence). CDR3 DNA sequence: TGTGCCACTCTCGGCGGGGGGTCCTCGACTTTGAACACTGAAGCTTTCTTT. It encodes CATLGGGSSTLNTEAFF.

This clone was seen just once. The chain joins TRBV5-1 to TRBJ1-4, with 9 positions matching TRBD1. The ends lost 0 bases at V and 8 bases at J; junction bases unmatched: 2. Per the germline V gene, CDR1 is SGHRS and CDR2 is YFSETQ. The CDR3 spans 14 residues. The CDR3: CASSLGQGGEKLFF. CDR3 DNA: TGCGCCAGCAGCTTGGGACAGGGGGGGGAAAAACTGTTTTTT.

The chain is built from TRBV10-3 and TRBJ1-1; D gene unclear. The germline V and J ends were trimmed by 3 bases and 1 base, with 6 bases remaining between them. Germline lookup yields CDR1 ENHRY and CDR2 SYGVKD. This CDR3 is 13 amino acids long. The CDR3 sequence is CAISEPRNTEAFF. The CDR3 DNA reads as TGTGCCATCAGTGAACCCCGGAACACTGAAGCTTTCTTT.

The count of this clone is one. The CDR3 region is CASSRTGSLETQYF. The CDR3 DNA is TGTGCCAGCAGCCGGACAGGGTCTTTGGAGACCCAGTACTTC. The chain recombines TRBV7-9 with TRBJ2-5; TRBD1 aligns across 8 bases. Per the germline V gene, CDR1 is SEHNR and CDR2 is FQNEAQ (reference sequence). V gave up 5 bases and J gave up 5 bases; unmatched junction bases: 7. This CDR3 spans 14 amino acids.

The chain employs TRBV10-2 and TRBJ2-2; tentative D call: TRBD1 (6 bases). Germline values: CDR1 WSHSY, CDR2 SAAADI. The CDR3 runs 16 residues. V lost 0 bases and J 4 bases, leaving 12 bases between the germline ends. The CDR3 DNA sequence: TGCGCCAGCAGTGAGTCAGGGGGAGTTAGCACCGGGGAGCTGTTTTTT. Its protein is CASSESGGVSTGELFF.